Shown below are 13 T cell receptor beta chains from a single sample sequenced in a study of T cells in Graves' hyperthyroidism and ophthalmopathy. TCR beta CDR3 region amplification was performed from RNA transcripts. Initially, a first-round RT-PCR of the TCR CDR3 employed the HTBI primer set. TCRdb itself ran the multiplex PCR reads through MiXCR, one entry per CDR3 protein. The data contain 700,000 to 950,000 distinct CDR3 sequences, 30% to 40% of them singletons. The specimen sequenced was blood. Receptor source: a woman aged 40 to 55 with Graves' hyperthyroidism.

The chain recombines TRBV10-3 with TRBJ2-3, with D perhaps matching TRBD1 or TRBD2 (5 bases each). The CDR3 runs to 17 residues. Germline CDR1 reads ENHRY; CDR2 reads SYGVKD. Trimming removed 0 bases from V and 6 bases from J, with 19 bases in between. CDR3: CAISESTWGRELDTQYF. For the CDR3, the DNA is TGTGCCATCAGTGAGTCCACGTGGGGCAGGGAGTTGGATACGCAGTATTTT.

The chain carries TRBV2 and TRBJ2-2, with D tentatively TRBD1 (6 bases). The CDR3 is 14 amino acids. With 3 bases removed from V and 1 base from J, the gap between germline ends came to 6 bases. Per germline, CDR1 SNHLY and CDR2 FYNNEI. The CDR3: CASSETGNTGELFF. CDR3 nucleotide sequence: TGTGCCAGCAGTGAGACAGGGAACACCGGGGAGCTGTTTTTT.

This clonotype occurred many times. The genes are TRBV2 and TRBJ2-7; the D gene is possibly TRBD1 (6 bases). The CDR3 runs to 14 residues. Trimming took 4 bases from V and 3 from J, leaving 13 bases between them. Germline-derived CDR1 and CDR2 are SNHLY and FYNNEI. The CDR3 DNA reads as TGTGCCAGCAGTGGGCAGGGGATAGTCTACGAGCAGTACTTC. Translating gives CASSGQGIVYEQYF. Full variable domain (missing parts from reference TRBV2 and TRBJ2-7): EPEVTQTPSHQVTQMGQEVILRCVPISNHLYFYWYRQILGQKVEFLVSFYNNEISEKSEIFDDQFSVERPDGSNFTLKIRSTKLEDSAMYFCASSGQGIVYEQYFGPGTRLTVT.

About this clonotype: This may arise from a read error, as a much more abundant clone is one base away. The chain employs TRBV6-2 or TRBV6-3 and TRBJ2-2, with D possibly being TRBD1 or TRBD2 (5 bases each). Germline values: CDR1 MNHEY, CDR2 SVGEGT. This CDR3 has 16 amino acids. V lost 4 bases to trimming and J lost 7 bases, with 19 bases between them. The DNA for the CDR3 is TGTGCCAGCAGTTCGGTCTGGGCAGGGCGGGTCGGGGAGCTGTTTTTT. Translating gives CASSSVWAGRVGELFF.

Ten or more counts support this clonotype. The chain links TRBV7-9 to TRBJ2-5; D possibly corresponds to TRBD1 (6 bases). This CDR3 region has 16 residues. Germline CDR1 and CDR2: SEHNR and FQNEAQ (reference sequence). V was pared by 0 bases and J by 6 bases, with 17 bases between. In DNA form, the CDR3 reads TGTGCCAGCAGCTTAGCGGTCACAGGGCAGGCAAAGACCCAGTACTTC. Its translation: CASSLAVTGQAKTQYF.

The chain recombines TRBV7-9 with TRBJ1-4; 7 bases are a match to TRBD1. The germline CDR1 and CDR2 sequences are SEHNR and FQNEAQ (reference sequence). Unmatched junction bases numbered 10, after V lost 5 bases and J lost 7 bases. CDR3 length: 15 amino acids. CDR3 protein: CASSPPGQWSEKLFF. The CDR3 DNA sequence: TGTGCCAGCAGCCCCCCGGGACAGTGGAGTGAAAAACTGTTTTTT.

About this clonotype: One base separates it from a far larger clone, so it is likely a read error. CDR3 bases: TGTGCCGGCAGCCGGACAGATAGCAATCAGCCCCAGCATTTT. Its translation: CAGSRTDSNQPQHF. This rearrangement joins TRBV7-9 to TRBJ1-5, with a possible D match to TRBD1 (6 bases). Germline assignment: CDR1 SEHNR and CDR2 FQNEAQ (reference sequence). This CDR3 region has 14 residues. The full variable domain, in which reference TRBV7-9 and TRBJ1-5 provide the parts outside the CDR3, is DTGVSQNPRHKITKRGQNVTFRCDPISEHNRLYWYRQTLGQGPEFLTYFQNEAQLEKSRLLSDRFSAERPKGSFSTLEIQRTEQGDSAMYLCAGSRTDSNQPQHFGDGTRLSIL.

This clonotype was detected only a few times. This chain connects TRBV12-3 or TRBV12-4 to TRBJ2-7; TRBD2 agrees at 9 bases. V lost 6 bases, J lost 1 base, and 4 bases stayed unmatched. CDR3 length: 14 amino acids. For the CDR3, the DNA is TGTGCCAGCAGGGTGGCGGGGGGGTCCTACGAGCAGTACTTC. Protein sequence: CASRVAGGSYEQYF.

V and J are TRBV10-3 and TRBJ2-5; D is uncertain. The CDR3 extends over 11 amino acids. Germline V gives CDR1 ENHRY, CDR2 SYGVKD. Trimming stripped 5 bases from V and 3 bases from J, with 4 bases between. The CDR3 coding sequence is TGTGCCATCAGTATAAAAGAGACCCAGTACTTC. Residues: CAISIKETQYF.

V gene TRBV2 combines with J gene TRBJ2-2; TRBD2 aligns across 7 bases. The CDR3 contains 15 residues. Germline lookup yields CDR1 SNHLY and CDR2 FYNNEI. After removal of 7 bases from V and 3 bases from J, the junction contained 8 bases not matched to a gene. CDR3 amino acids: CASMGGTWDTGELFF. The CDR3 bases are TGTGCCAGCATGGGGGGGACTTGGGACACCGGGGAGCTGTTTTTT.

This clonotype has more than one count but fewer than ten. The genes are TRBV10-3 and TRBJ1-3; D is undetermined. V was trimmed by 8 bases and J by 0 bases, leaving 11 bases between them. The CDR3 runs to 14 residues. Germline CDR1 and CDR2: ENHRY and SYGVKD. The CDR3 bases are TGTGCCATCGAGGATCGGGACTCTGGAAACACCATATATTTT. This sequence encodes CAIEDRDSGNTIYF.

The table lists this clonotype with many counts. The gene calls are TRBV20-1 and TRBJ1-2; no definite D call. Germline V gene data show CDR1 as DFQATT and CDR2 as SNEGSKA (reference sequence). The CDR3 is 12 amino acids. V lost 6 bases and J lost 1, with 9 bases in between. The CDR3 DNA follows: TGCAGTGCCGGGAACATTAACTATGGCTACACCTTC. Translating it yields CSAGNINYGYTF.

This chain connects TRBV28 to TRBJ2-2; possible D gene TRBD1, 6 bases. With 6 bases removed from V and 0 bases from J, the gap between germline ends came to 14 bases. The CDR3 is 16 amino acids. CDR1 and CDR2 from the germline V gene are MDHEN and SYDVKM. CDR3 bases: TGTGCCAGCAGCGTGTCCCGGGACACGAACACCGGGGAGCTGTTTTTT. Translated: CASSVSRDTNTGELFF.